This paragraph covers one T cell receptor (beta chain) sequence. This clonotype has only a few counts. Its antigen has not been determined. Per-nucleotide qualities are absent, and no much larger clonotype sits a single base away. This specimen's time point label, per the study, means: newly diagnosed GD, antithyroid drugs for less than 3 months. RNA was extracted from PBMCs in TRIzol for both TCR sequencing and RNA sequencing. The diagnosis of Graves' disease was made according to American Thyroid Association guidelines. The patients came from an endocrinology department in Xi'an, China. Each patient gave 7.5 to 10 milliliters of peripheral blood, collected in an EDTA anticoagulant tube. Ficoll Paque Plus density gradient separation was used to isolate PBMCs, and no further T cell sorting was done. An Agilent 2100 Bioanalyzer and agarose gel were used to check RNA quality, and a NanoDrop 2000 was used to measure RNA concentration.

Library construction relied on multiplex PCR. For sequencing, an Illumina HiSeq 4000 was employed. CDR3 regions were amplified by Arm-PCR with iRepertoire HTBI primers to construct TCR beta libraries. Gel purification was performed on PCR products prior to sequencing. The study's processing was this. A total of around 59 TRBV and about 13 TRBJ segments were identified across samples and were used for gene usage analysis of CDR3 amino acid clonotypes. COPE and FqMerger were used to merge the filtered high-quality paired reads into contigs. Contigs were aligned with BLAST to IMGT TRBV, TRBD and TRBJ reference genes, and CDR3 was defined per IMGT. Any clonotype with a frequency above 0.1% was classified as a highly expanded clone. Shannon entropy was used to measure repertoire diversity, and the Gini coefficient was used to measure V-J evenness. A clonotype found in more than one individual was treated as public. TCRdb trimmed the raw reads at Q25, called clones with MiXCR and kept productive beta chains. Entries are consolidated by CDR3 protein sequence, retaining the most common genes and DNA. The V and J calls come from TCRdb's annotation, not from the publication. The sample table records some 500,000 distinct CDR3 sequences; about 16% of these occur just once. Just under 25% of the sample comes from the top ten.

The CDR3 sequence holds 16 residues, the cysteine and phenylalanine included. CDR3 DNA is the only sequence kept; it has 48 bases, read in frame from the first base. The V end loses 4 bases and the J end loses 0 bases, and a stretch of 13 bases separates them. CDR1 and CDR2 (MNHEY, SVGEGT) derive from the germline V gene. This specimen comes from a study of regulatory T cells in long-lasting Graves disease listed by TCRdb under 2021. Looking at the study overall: Newly diagnosed Graves' disease patients had taken antithyroid drugs for less than 3 months. Peripheral blood TCR sequencing and RNA sequencing compared persistent Graves' disease patients with newly diagnosed Graves' disease patients. The study took place in China and was registered as a clinical trial. A total of about 33 samples underwent TCR sequencing, from roughly 13 patients with persistent Graves' disease and some 20 patients with newly diagnosed Graves' disease. The paper's findings and limits, for the study overall: Sequencing and analysis were limited to the TCR beta chain. Persistent disease showed preferential use of TRBV28, TRBJ1-2 and TRBJ2-5, whereas newly diagnosed disease favored TRBV20-1 and TRBJ2-1. Persistent Graves' disease patients showed lower TCR Shannon entropy and fewer highly expanded clones than newly diagnosed patients, suggesting clonal expansion. As a limitation, the authors acknowledged that the small sample size may reduce accuracy. Peripheral blood alone was examined, since thyroid tissue, which constituted the primary lesion, could not be accessed. More public clonotypes were shared among persistent patients (over 2,500) than among newly diagnosed patients (more than 900).

These data are also associated with another study on T cells in Graves' hyperthyroidism and ophthalmopathy. The second study's authors report: Graves' hyperthyroidism was defined as stable when no progression to ophthalmopathy occurred over 18 months of follow-up. Hyperthyroidism patients were newly diagnosed, had a disease duration of under 2 months, and were aged 18 to 65 years. Patients with uncontrolled infections, other autoimmune diseases, pregnancy or lactation were excluded. Diagnoses relied on clinical symptoms, serum thyroxine and TRAb, thyroid ultrasound and orbital computed tomography. A first-round RT-PCR of the TCR CDR3 used the HTBI primer set with the Qiagen OneStep RT-PCR kit. Most expanded thyroid clonotypes (frequency above 0.001) were also detected in blood, suggesting blood repertoires may reflect thyroid immune responses. A model built on a 13 V-J signature distinguished ophthalmopathy from stable hyperthyroidism, reaching about 89% sensitivity and about 81% specificity in cross-validation and 80%/75% in testing. In validation, progression to ophthalmopathy was predicted by the model with around 71% sensitivity and approximately 78% specificity, a median of approximately 6.5 months before onset. TCR V-J signatures able to tell the groups apart were searched for in a discovery cohort of more than 90 patients, of whom over 40 had Graves' ophthalmopathy and about 55 had stable Graves' hyperthyroidism. Whether ophthalmopathy could be predicted prospectively was tested in an independent validation cohort made up of roughly 19 hyperthyroidism patients plus 17 patients who later progressed to ophthalmopathy. The approximately 100 discovery patients were divided at random into training and test sets in a 7:3 ratio. In addition, the study compared T-cell repertoires in thyroid tissue and in blood from roughly 6 Graves' hyperthyroidism patients. Once sampling was done, hyperthyroidism patients were given methimazole at a starting dose of 30 mg daily, whereas ophthalmopathy patients were given high-dose intravenous methylprednisolone. Libraries were constructed in a second round of multiplex PCR, after which size selection and purification were performed. Libraries were sequenced paired-end with 100 bp reads on an Illumina HiSeq2000. Raw data were processed with SOAPnuke, discarding reads with adapters, uncalled bases, mean Phred below 15, or no exact constant-primer or identifier match. High-quality paired reads were merged using COPE v1.2.5, and each unique nucleotide sequence was defined as a clonotype. MiTCR v1.1 was used to align the clonotypes against IMGT TRBV, TRBD and TRBJ reference segments. The analysis included only V-J combinations with a frequency above 0.0001, which together covered more than 99% of the repertoires. A TCS score was defined as the ratio between F50 (clonal expansion) and ExV (chaos), using BLOSUM62-based TCRdist between CDR3 peptides within each V-J. Welch's t-statistics and random forest reduced roughly 540 V-J features to some 14, which were used in a naive Bayes classifier (R e1071). Sample size was not statistically predetermined, and investigators were not blinded to group allocation. According to the paper, TCR Vbeta CDR3 sequencing was carried out on 135 peripheral blood samples, which came from under 50 ophthalmopathy, around 75 hyperthyroidism and 17 progressor patients.

The sequenced sample was peripheral blood mononuclear cells (PBMCs), obtained at new diagnosis, from a patient treated with antithyroid drugs. The receptor was derived from a woman aged 35 to 59 with Graves disease. Donor details come from another sample of the same person, matched by shared clones. The V and J segments used are TRBV6-2 or TRBV6-3 and TRBJ1-3; a tentative D match to TRBD1 spans 5 bases. The bases are TGTGCCAGCAGTTTCCTCGACAGCCTCTCTGGAAACACCATATATTTT. The encoded protein is CASSFLDSLSGNTIYF.